This TCR beta chain is from a study of cytomegalovirus exposure and HLA in healthy donors. The assay was immunoSEQ multiplex PCR, and TCRdb's table has in-frame clones only and misses some. This sample yields about 56,000 clones, of which around nine tenths are seen a single time; roughly 1.2% belongs to the top ten. The source material was PBMCs. The TCR sequence derives from a man aged 18 to 30 in good health and CMV-seronegative.

CDR3 region: CASSLGGTGYGYTF. The CDR3 DNA is TGCGCCAGCAGCTTGGGAGGGACAGGGTATGGCTACACCTTC. V usage is TRBV5-1 and J usage is TRBJ1-2; 9 bases line up with TRBD1. The CDR3 extends over 14 amino acids. Germline V gene sequence: CDR1 SGHRS, CDR2 YFSETQ. V was clipped by 0 bases and J by 5 bases; unmatched bases: 2.